This T cell receptor (beta chain) was identified in a study of CD8+CD57+ T cells in acquired aplastic anemia. Overall study context: Across the sorted CD4+ and CD8+ cells, DNA amounts averaged roughly 3 ug.

This clonotype was observed a few times. Its target is unknown. The template used for profiling TCR beta VDJ and CDR3 was genomic DNA. One entry per CDR3 protein, called by TCRdb with MiXCR from the reads. In the table there are 200,000 to 250,000 distinct CDR3 sequences, 30% to 35% of which are singletons. Broader study findings: No significant patient-versus-control difference appeared in CD8+ Simpson's diversity. The same twenty-nine CD8+ CDR3 sequences occurred in patients and in controls.

The CDR3 runs to 15 residues. Germline V gene data show CDR1 as DFQATT and CDR2 as SNEGSKA (reference sequence). Losses at the gene ends were 2 bases for V and 3 bases for J; bases not matched to a gene: 5. The chain is built from TRBV20-1 and TRBJ2-3; 10 nucleotides align to TRBD2. The TCR originated in a human donor in good health, serving as a control. Sequencing was performed on sorted CD4+, CD8+, or CD8+CD57+ T cells (not recorded which) from PBMCs. The CDR3 sequence is CSARPGTSATDTQYF. In nucleotides, the CDR3 is TGCAGTGCTAGACCCGGGACTAGCGCTACAGATACGCAGTATTTT.